Presented here are 21 T cell receptor beta chains from one specimen sequenced in a study of blood T cell repertoires in COVID-19 (dated by TCRdb to 2020 to 2021). To prepare the library, the immunoSEQ multiplex PCR assay was applied. What TCRdb holds here is the immuneACCESS table cut down to in-frame rearrangements. Part of the clones is not present; checked against another copy, under half of the missing clones reflect an unresolved V gene, and the others are unexplained. This sample lists approximately 240,000 clones; approximately 86% were detected once. 4.9% of the sample belongs to the ten largest clones. The specimen sequenced was peripheral blood. These receptors were obtained from a woman aged 80 or older with active or convalescent COVID-19.

This chain uses TRBV6-5 with TRBJ2-7; D uncertain. The CDR3 is 12 residues long. CDR1 and CDR2 (germline): MNHEY, SVGAGI. Trimming left V 5 bases short and J 0 bases short, with 5 bases between. CDR3 region: CASSRSSYEQYF. CDR3 DNA sequence: TGTGCCAGCAGTCGGAGCTCCTACGAGCAGTACTTC.

The rearrangement joins TRBV2 to TRBJ1-2; D not resolved. The germline CDR1 and CDR2 sequences are SNHLY and FYNNEI. V shed 6 bases and J shed 6 bases, with 8 bases lying between them. CDR3 length: 11 amino acids. The CDR3 loop reads CASSIRHGYTF. CDR3 nucleotides: TGTGCCAGCAGCATCAGGCATGGCTACACCTTC.

V and J are TRBV7-2 and TRBJ1-2; maybe TRBD1 (5 bases). The germline CDR1 and CDR2 sequences are SGHTA and FQGNSA. The V end was cut by 1 base, the J end by 4 bases, with 13 bases between. This CDR3 contains 15 residues. The DNA for the CDR3 is TGTGCCAGCAGCTTAGGGTTAGGGGCGTTCTATGGCTACACCTTC. Translating it yields CASSLGLGAFYGYTF.

The table lists this clone with a count of one. This chain uses TRBV15 with TRBJ2-2; D perhaps matches TRBD2 (5 bases). The CDR3 runs to 14 residues. Per germline, CDR1 LNHNV and CDR2 YYDKDF (reference sequence). Trimming stripped 0 bases from V and 6 bases from J, with 8 bases between. This CDR3 is CATSRDLAAGELFF. The CDR3 region has the DNA TGTGCCACCAGCAGAGATCTAGCAGCCGGGGAGCTGTTTTTT.

This clone was found a few times. V gene TRBV24-1 combines with J gene TRBJ1-5; 9 bases are shared with TRBD1. Germline V lookup: CDR1 KGHDR, CDR2 SFDVKD. The CDR3 consists of 15 residues. V was pared by 3 bases and J by 6 bases, with 5 bases of the junction left unmatched. The CDR3 spells CATSDTGGKVQPQHF. The CDR3 nucleotides read TGTGCCACCAGTGATACAGGGGGCAAGGTTCAGCCCCAGCATTTT.

The rearrangement joins TRBV4-1 to TRBJ1-1; D is perhaps TRBD1 (5 bases). Germline V gene sequence: CDR1 MGHRA, CDR2 YSYEKL. CDR3 size: 17 residues. V was trimmed by 3 bases and J by 11 bases, leaving 28 bases between them. CDR3 in amino acids: CASSQTAGGRWNTGAFF. The CDR3 DNA sequence: TGCGCCAGCAGCCAGACAGCGGGTGGCAGGTGGAACACTGGGGCTTTCTTT.

The gene calls are TRBV30 and TRBJ2-3, with D perhaps assigned TRBD1 or TRBD2 (5 bases each). The CDR3 is made up of 13 amino acids. Between the trimmed V and J ends, which lost 8 bases and 4 bases, there was a span of 16 bases. Per germline, CDR1 GTSNPN and CDR2 SVGIG (reference sequence). The DNA for the CDR3 is TGTGCCAGGGGACCGAAAGGGGCAGATACGCAGTATTTT. Protein product: CARGPKGADTQYF. Full variable domain (missing parts from reference TRBV30 and TRBJ2-3): SQTIHQWPATLVQPVGSPLSLECTVEGTSNPNLYWYRQAAGRGLQLLFYSVGIGQISSEVPQNLSASRPQDRQFILSSKKLLLSDSGFYLCARGPKGADTQYFGPGTRLTVL.

This clone was recorded at least ten times. The rearrangement uses TRBV29-1 and TRBJ1-5; TRBD1 matches 8 bases. The germline gives CDR1 SQVTM, CDR2 ANQGSEA. The CDR3 contains 13 residues. After removal of 7 bases from V and 7 bases from J, the junction contained 9 bases not matched to a gene. CDR3 sequence: CSALTGAGQPQHF. The CDR3 DNA follows: TGCAGCGCCCTGACAGGGGCTGGCCAGCCCCAGCATTTT. The full variable domain, its missing parts supplied by reference TRBV29-1 and TRBJ1-5, is SAVISQKPSRDICQRGTSLTIQCQVDSQVTMMFWYRQQPGQSLTLIATANQGSEATYESGFVIDKFPISRPNLTFSTLTVSNMSPEDSSIYLCSALTGAGQPQHFGDGTRLSIL.

The J gene is TRBJ1-3, the V gene TRBV7-9; 8 bases are a match to TRBD1. J was trimmed by 0 bases and V by 6 bases; bases with no gene match: 7. This CDR3 contains 16 residues. Germline values: CDR1 SEHNR, CDR2 FQNEAQ (reference sequence). The DNA of the CDR3 is TGTGCCAGCAGTTTTCCAGGGGGCAGCTCTGGAAACACCATATATTTT. Translation: CASSFPGGSSGNTIYF.

The chain is built from TRBV3-1 (or the pseudogene TRBV3-2) and TRBJ2-7, with D perhaps TRBD2 (6 bases). This CDR3 region has 14 residues. With 2 bases removed from V and 9 bases from J, the gap between germline ends came to 17 bases. Germline loops: CDR1 LGHDT, CDR2 YNNKEL (reference sequence). Here the CDR3 reads CASSQTRTGGMQYF. DNA of the CDR3: TGTGCCAGCAGCCAAACCCGGACTGGGGGGATGCAGTACTTC.

The J gene is TRBJ2-3, the V gene TRBV5-1; D perhaps matches TRBD2 (5 bases). Germline loops: CDR1 SGHRS, CDR2 YFSETQ. Trimming removed 4 bases from V and 1 base from J, with 10 bases in between. This CDR3 region has 14 residues. CDR3 sequence (DNA): TGCGCCAGCAGCGTTAGCGATCGCACAGATACGCAGTATTTT. Translated: CASSVSDRTDTQYF.

V is TRBV24-1 and J is TRBJ1-2, with D maybe TRBD1 (5 bases). V was pared by 5 bases and J by 7 bases, with 19 bases between. The CDR3 consists of 15 residues. Germline V gives CDR1 KGHDR, CDR2 SFDVKD. CDR3 in amino acids: CATSGSGRGNRGYTF. CDR3 bases: TGTGCCACCAGTGGTAGTGGGAGGGGAAACCGTGGCTACACCTTC.

The chain recombines TRBV5-5 with TRBJ1-4, with 7 bases fitting TRBD1. Looked up from germline, CDR1 is SGHKS and CDR2 is YYEKEE (reference sequence). V shed 1 base, J shed 4 bases, and the junction held 7 bases outside the gene matches. CDR3 length: 16 amino acids. CDR3 loop: CASSLLPGQLNEKLFF. CDR3 in DNA: TGTGCCAGCAGCTTGTTACCGGGACAGCTTAATGAAAAACTGTTTTTT.

This sequence joins TRBV2 and TRBJ1-2, with 10 nucleotides matching TRBD1. The CDR3 runs 15 residues. Trimming at V came to 8 bases and at J to 4 bases, leaving 10 bases not matched to a gene. CDR1 and CDR2 (germline): SNHLY, FYNNEI. The CDR3 nucleotides read TGTGCCAGCGAGCGGACAGGGGGGAGCCTCTATGGCTACACCTTC. Amino acids: CASERTGGSLYGYTF. Full variable domain (remainder filled in from reference TRBV2 and TRBJ1-2): EPEVTQTPSHQVTQMGQEVILRCVPISNHLYFYWYRQILGQKVEFLVSFYNNEISEKSEIFDDQFSVERPDGSNFTLKIRSTKLEDSAMYFCASERTGGSLYGYTFGSGTRLTVV.

This clone appeared once. V usage is TRBV30 and J usage is TRBJ2-1; 8 bases fit TRBD1. V lost 3 bases to trimming and J lost 1 base; unmatched junction nucleotides: 2. The CDR3 extends over 14 amino acids. Germline V gene lookup returns CDR1 GTSNPN and CDR2 SVGIG (reference sequence). The CDR3 is CAWRDRVSYNEQFF. In nucleotides, the CDR3 is TGTGCCTGGAGGGACAGGGTGTCCTACAATGAGCAGTTCTTC.

The rearrangement links TRBV6-1 to TRBJ1-1; no clear D. The ends were cut back, 3 bases at V and 4 bases at J, with 15 bases in the middle. CDR1 is MNHNS and CDR2 is SASEGT in the germline V gene. This CDR3 comprises 15 residues. Written as DNA, the CDR3 is TGTGCCAGCAGTGATTACCATGGTATCGGCACTGAAGCTTTCTTT. Protein product: CASSDYHGIGTEAFF.

The chain links TRBV11-3 to TRBJ2-2; 9 bases are a match to TRBD2. The ends lost 1 base at V and 4 bases at J; junction bases unmatched: 1. CDR1 and CDR2 from the germline V gene are SGHNT and YENEEA. The CDR3 contains 15 residues. The CDR3 reads CASSLGGRATGELFF. In DNA form, the CDR3 reads TGTGCCAGCAGCTTAGGCGGGAGGGCCACCGGGGAGCTGTTTTTT.

This sequence joins TRBV27 and TRBJ1-2, with D maybe TRBD1 (6 bases). The V and J ends lost 2 bases and 7 bases respectively, with 11 bases between them. Germline V CDR1 and CDR2: MNHEY, SMNVEV (reference sequence). CDR3 length: 13 residues. The CDR3 protein is CASSLGQGFGYTF. CDR3 coding DNA: TGTGCCAGCAGTTTAGGGCAGGGGTTTGGCTACACCTTC.

The rearrangement links TRBV18 to TRBJ2-7; TRBD1 aligns across 7 bases. J lost 5 bases, V lost 1 base, and 5 bases had no gene match. Germline-derived CDR1 and CDR2 are KGHSH and LQKENI. This CDR3 region has 14 residues. The CDR3 here is CASSPRQGVHEQYF. DNA for the CDR3: TGTGCCAGCTCACCACGGCAGGGGGTGCACGAGCAGTACTTC.

This chain links TRBV18 with TRBJ2-5; 7 bases agree with TRBD2. V lost 2 bases to trimming and J lost 1 base; unmatched junction nucleotides: 4. This CDR3 comprises 15 residues. The germline CDR1 and CDR2 sequences are KGHSH and LQKENI. CDR3: CASSPWGGPQETQYF. The CDR3 bases are TGTGCCAGCTCACCATGGGGGGGACCCCAAGAGACCCAGTACTTC.

V and J are TRBV20-1 and TRBJ1-2; D is ambiguous. The CDR3 spans 11 residues. From germline, CDR1 is DFQATT and CDR2 SNEGSKA (reference sequence). Trimming removed 6 bases from V and 3 bases from J, with 8 bases in between. CDR3 amino acids: CSAPIYYGYTF. The CDR3 DNA reads TGCAGTGCCCCTATCTACTATGGCTACACCTTC.